One sample yielded the 30 T cell receptor beta chains listed below, sequenced in a study of a mutant IDH1 vaccine in newly diagnosed glioma. TCRdb's copy holds only in-frame clones and misses some; the assay was immunoSEQ multiplex PCR. The sample includes 35,000 to 45,000 clones, roughly nine tenths of them seen just once. Indicated time point: week 35, safety follow-up. Every vaccination contained 300 ug of the mutant IDH1 20-mer peptide and was paired with topical imiquimod. These receptors' antigens are unknown. The sequences come from PBMCs, collected from a glioma patient whose treatment included an IDH1 peptide vaccine. All receptors derive from a man aged 35-49 years with glioma.

V is TRBV19 and J is TRBJ1-4, with 7 positions matching TRBD1. CDR1 and CDR2 from the germline V gene are LNHDA and SQIVND (reference sequence). The CDR3 covers 16 residues. Unmatched junction bases numbered 9, after V lost 3 bases and J lost 5 bases. DNA of the CDR3: TGTGCCAGTAGTATTTTAGTGGGACAGACGAATGAAAAACTGTTTTTT. Protein sequence: CASSILVGQTNEKLFF.

As DNA, the CDR3 is TGTGCCAGCAGGCCCCGGGACAGGGGGACTAACTATGGCTACACCTTC. Protein sequence: CASRPRDRGTNYGYTF. The rearrangement joins TRBV2 to TRBJ1-2, with TRBD1 matching 11 bases. CDR3 length equals 16 residues. Germline CDR1 SNHLY, CDR2 FYNNEI. V trimming: 6 bases; J trimming: 0 bases; junction bases outside the gene matches: 6.

V and J are TRBV5-4 and TRBJ1-3; D is unclear. V was cut by 0 bases and J by 4 bases, with 5 bases left in between. CDR3 length equals 13 residues. Germline CDR1 reads SGHNT; CDR2 reads YYREEE (reference sequence). The DNA for the CDR3 is TGTGCCAGCAGCTTGGTTTCAGGAAACACCATATATTTT. The encoded protein is CASSLVSGNTIYF.

The rearrangement uses TRBV30 and TRBJ1-3, with TRBD1 identical over 8 bases. The CDR3 contains 16 residues. The J segment lost 0 bases and the V segment lost 0 bases, leaving 4 bases of the junction unmatched. The germline CDR1 and CDR2 sequences are GTSNPN and SVGIG (reference sequence). The DNA for the CDR3 is TGTGCCTGGAGTGTACAGGGGGGGAGCTCTGGAAACACCATATATTTT. Amino acids: CAWSVQGGSSGNTIYF.

The chain couples TRBV10-3 to TRBJ2-3, with 13 nucleotides matching TRBD2. Germline CDR1 and CDR2: ENHRY and SYGVKD. V was pared by 10 bases and J by 0 bases, with 10 bases of the junction left unmatched. This CDR3 has 17 residues. The CDR3 DNA sequence: TGTGCCAGCACCCGGACTAGCGGGGGAGTCAGCACAGATACGCAGTATTTT. Residues: CASTRTSGGVSTDTQYF.

This chain connects TRBV11-2 to TRBJ1-2, with no clear D. Germline V gene lookup returns CDR1 SGHAT and CDR2 FQNNGV. The CDR3 runs 13 residues. Trimming left V 5 bases short and J 4 bases short, with 11 bases between. The CDR3: CASSTSGPYGYTF. CDR3 DNA: TGTGCCAGCAGCACCTCCGGCCCCTATGGCTACACCTTC.

The chain recombines TRBV5-5 with TRBJ2-7; 8 bases agree with TRBD1. Germline V CDR1 and CDR2: SGHKS, YYEKEE (reference sequence). J was trimmed by 3 bases and V by 4 bases; bases with no gene match: 6. The CDR3 covers 14 residues. The CDR3 reads CASSPGQGVYEQYF. For the CDR3, the DNA is TGTGCCAGCAGCCCCGGACAGGGCGTCTACGAGCAGTACTTC.

This clone was counted a single time. The genes are TRBV28 and TRBJ1-1, with D hard to call. Per germline, CDR1 MDHEN and CDR2 SYDVKM. This CDR3 is 12 amino acids long. V dropped 5 bases and J dropped 1 base, with 5 bases sitting between them. The CDR3 spells CASSLRNTEAFF. CDR3 nucleotides: TGTGCCAGCAGTCTTAGGAACACTGAAGCTTTCTTT. Full variable domain (outside the CDR3, taken from reference TRBV28 and TRBJ1-1): DVKVTQSSRYLVKRTGEKVFLECVQDMDHENMFWYRQDPGLGLRLIYFSYDVKMKEKGDIPEGYSVSREKKERFSLILESASTNQTSMYLCASSLRNTEAFFGQGTRLTVV.

The J gene is TRBJ1-2, the V gene TRBV6-5; D is unclear. The V and J ends lost 11 bases and 8 bases respectively, with 18 bases between them. Germline-derived CDR1 and CDR2 are MNHEY and SVGAGI. The CDR3 has 12 amino acids. In nucleotides, the CDR3 is TGTGCCTCATACGCCCGGGAAGACGGCTACACCTTC. The encoded protein is CASYAREDGYTF.

This rearrangement joins TRBV27 to TRBJ1-2; 8 bases line up with TRBD1. Trimming removed 4 bases from V and 8 bases from J; junction bases left unmatched: 9. The CDR3 extends over 14 amino acids. Germline V gene sequence: CDR1 MNHEY, CDR2 SMNVEV (reference sequence). The CDR3 region has the DNA TGTGCCAGCAGTTCCCCGGACAGGGCGGGAGGCTACACCTTC. It codes for CASSSPDRAGGYTF.

A single count supports this clone. V gene TRBV5-1 combines with J gene TRBJ1-3, with unresolved D. Trimming removed 4 bases from V and 0 bases from J, with 14 bases in between. The CDR3 length is 16 residues. Germline CDR1 is SGHRS and CDR2 is YFSETQ. In DNA, the CDR3 is TGCGCCAGCAGCGTATCCAGTGGTTTCTCTGGAAACACCATATATTTT. Amino acid sequence: CASSVSSGFSGNTIYF.

The gene calls are TRBV4-3 and TRBJ1-1; 11 nucleotides match TRBD1. This CDR3 region has 15 residues. Looked up from germline, CDR1 is LGHNA and CDR2 is YSLEER. Losses at the gene ends were 5 bases for V and 5 bases for J; bases not matched to a gene: 7. CDR3 sequence reads: CASSTRDRGYTEAFF. CDR3 DNA: TGCGCCAGCAGCACTCGGGACAGGGGGTATACTGAAGCTTTCTTT.

V usage is TRBV5-4 and J usage is TRBJ2-7; 8 positions match TRBD1. Looked up from germline, CDR1 is SGHNT and CDR2 is YYREEE (reference sequence). The CDR3 totals 15 residues. V was pared by 2 bases and J by 5 bases, with 9 bases of the junction left unmatched. The CDR3 region has the DNA TGTGCCAGCAGCTTACAGGGGGTCCGGTTAGACGAGCAGTACGTC. The encoded protein is CASSLQGVRLDEQYV.

This chain links TRBV28 with TRBJ2-5; TRBD2 matches at 8 bases. CDR3 length equals 12 residues. V was clipped by 8 bases and J by 5 bases; unmatched bases: 4. The germline V gene encodes CDR1 MDHEN and CDR2 SYDVKM. CDR3 DNA: TGTGCCAGCCGGGGGGGCGGCGAGACCCAGTACTTC. Amino acids: CASRGGGETQYF.

V usage is TRBV5-6 and J usage is TRBJ2-1; TRBD1 agrees at 9 bases. V shed 1 base and J 0 bases; nucleotides not matched to a gene: 8. This CDR3 has 18 amino acids. Per the germline V gene, CDR1 is SGHDT and CDR2 is YYEEEE. The CDR3 here is CASSLTGTGIPSYNEQFF. CDR3 in DNA: TGTGCCAGCAGCTTGACGGGGACAGGGATCCCCTCCTACAATGAGCAGTTCTTC.

The gene calls are TRBV10-3 and TRBJ1-2; 11 bases fit TRBD1. The CDR3 runs to 16 residues. V gave up 6 bases and J gave up 5 bases; unmatched junction bases: 11. Germline CDR1 ENHRY, CDR2 SYGVKD. For the CDR3, the DNA is TGTGCCATCAGCGGGCCGGGACAGGGGGGTACTTATGGCTACACCTTC. It specifies CAISGPGQGGTYGYTF.

V is TRBV6-1 and J is TRBJ2-1, with D perhaps TRBD1 (6 bases). The CDR3 spans 15 residues. Per the germline V gene, CDR1 is MNHNS and CDR2 is SASEGT. The CDR3 DNA is TGTGCATGTGGGCCAATTAGACAGGTCTACAATGAGCAGTTCTTC. Protein: CACGPIRQVYNEQFF.

V gene TRBV6-1 combines with J gene TRBJ1-5; D may be TRBD1 (6 bases). The V gene's germline CDR1 is MNHNS and CDR2 SASEGT. With 0 bases removed from V and 3 bases from J, the gap between germline ends came to 12 bases. This CDR3 has 16 amino acids. The CDR3 spells CASSEAQRGNNQPQHF. CDR3 nucleotides: TGTGCCAGCAGTGAAGCGCAAAGGGGGAACAATCAGCCCCAGCATTTT.

This rearrangement joins TRBV2 to TRBJ1-2; D not certain. V was cut by 1 base and J by 1 base, with 4 bases left in between. The CDR3 extends over 13 amino acids. The germline V gene encodes CDR1 SNHLY and CDR2 FYNNEI. The CDR3 DNA sequence: TGTGCCAGCAGTGAAGGGCTTAACTATGGCTACACCTTC. Its protein product is CASSEGLNYGYTF.

V is TRBV5-8 and J is TRBJ1-2, with 7 bases identical to TRBD1. The CDR3 contains 15 residues. Per germline, CDR1 SGHTS and CDR2 YDEGEE. V gave up 0 bases and J gave up 4 bases; unmatched junction bases: 6. CDR3 residues: CASSLAPDRIYGYTF. CDR3 DNA: TGTGCCAGCAGCTTGGCCCCGGACAGGATCTATGGCTACACCTTC.

The chain recombines TRBV28 with TRBJ1-3, with 7 bases matching TRBD1. Germline loops: CDR1 MDHEN, CDR2 SYDVKM. The CDR3 covers 17 residues. With V trimmed by 6 bases and J by 1 base, 12 bases remained unmatched. The CDR3 DNA follows: TGTGCCAGCAGCCCCTCGACAGGGTTATCTTCTGGAAACACCATATATTTT. It codes for CASSPSTGLSSGNTIYF.

This chain connects TRBV27 to TRBJ2-7, with D uncertain. Per germline, CDR1 MNHEY and CDR2 SMNVEV (reference sequence). Trimming took 5 bases from V and 5 from J, leaving 22 bases between them. CDR3 length equals 16 residues. This CDR3 is CASSDPGVALGHEQYF. CDR3 DNA: TGTGCCAGCAGTGACCCTGGGGTAGCTCTAGGCCACGAGCAGTACTTC.

CDR3 sequence reads: CASSQSLAGVDEQYF. The CDR3 region has the DNA TGCGCCAGCAGCCAGTCACTAGCGGGAGTCGACGAGCAGTACTTC. The rearrangement joins TRBV4-3 to TRBJ2-7; 11 nucleotides match TRBD2. The germline CDR1 and CDR2 sequences are LGHNA and YSLEER. V was pared by 3 bases and J by 5 bases, with 6 bases of the junction left unmatched. The length of the CDR3 is 15 residues.

The CDR3 sequence is CASSLGAPGSSGANVLTF. For the CDR3, the DNA is TGTGCCAGCAGTTTGGGGGCCCCCGGGAGCTCTGGGGCCAACGTCCTGACTTTC. The rearrangement joins TRBV28 to TRBJ2-6; D tentatively fits TRBD1 or TRBD2 (6 bases each). This CDR3 is 18 amino acids long. Trimming took off 3 bases at V and 0 bases at J, with 15 bases between the two ends. The germline V gene has CDR1 MDHEN and CDR2 SYDVKM.

The chain joins TRBV5-1 to TRBJ1-2; 7 bases agree with TRBD1. V lost 2 bases to trimming and J lost 5 bases; unmatched junction nucleotides: 9. The CDR3 extends over 15 amino acids. In germline, CDR1 is SGHRS, CDR2 YFSETQ. The CDR3 sequence is CASSFSPGTVYGYTF. The CDR3, as DNA: TGCGCCAGCAGCTTCTCGCCCGGGACAGTTTATGGCTACACCTTC.

The chain has TRBV28 and TRBJ2-5; D might be TRBD2 (5 bases). The germline CDR1 and CDR2 sequences are MDHEN and SYDVKM. This CDR3 is built from 15 residues. Between the trimmed V and J ends, which lost 2 bases and 3 bases, there was a span of 13 bases. As DNA, the CDR3 is TGTGCCAGCAGTTTACTAACTGACGGGAAAGAGACCCAGTACTTC. Translation: CASSLLTDGKETQYF.

The gene calls are TRBV4-2 and TRBJ2-2; D is perhaps TRBD1 or TRBD2 (5 bases each). In germline, CDR1 is LGHNA, CDR2 YNFKEQ. The CDR3 sequence is 14 residues long. V was shortened by 0 bases and J by 6 bases, with 8 bases between the two germline ends. CDR3: CASSQDEGPGELFF. The CDR3 DNA is TGTGCCAGCAGCCAAGATGAGGGGCCCGGGGAGCTGTTTTTT.

This chain joins TRBV5-1 and TRBJ2-7, with 10 bases aligning to TRBD1. V gave up 2 bases and J gave up 6 bases; unmatched junction bases: 8. The CDR3 contains 15 residues. Germline CDR1 reads SGHRS; CDR2 reads YFSETQ. CDR3 residues: CASSFEPGQGSEQYF. DNA of the CDR3: TGCGCCAGCAGCTTTGAGCCGGGACAGGGGAGCGAGCAGTACTTC.

The gene calls are TRBV5-6 and TRBJ1-1; TRBD1 agrees at 7 bases. Germline values: CDR1 SGHDT, CDR2 YYEEEE. This CDR3 is built from 15 residues. V trimming: 0 bases; J trimming: 6 bases; junction bases outside the gene matches: 8. The CDR3 here is CASSLVKGGLSEAFF. The CDR3 DNA sequence: TGTGCCAGCAGCTTGGTGAAAGGGGGCTTATCTGAAGCTTTCTTT.

This clone came up once. The CDR3 loop reads CASSQGLGGGSTDTQYF. The CDR3 nucleotides are TGTGCCAGCAGCCAAGGGCTAGGGGGGGGGAGTACAGATACGCAGTATTTT. This sequence joins TRBV4-2 and TRBJ2-3, with D perhaps TRBD2 (7 bases). Deletions cut 1 base from V and 3 bases from J, with 17 bases between. The CDR3 has 17 amino acids. Germline CDR1 is LGHNA and CDR2 is YNFKEQ.